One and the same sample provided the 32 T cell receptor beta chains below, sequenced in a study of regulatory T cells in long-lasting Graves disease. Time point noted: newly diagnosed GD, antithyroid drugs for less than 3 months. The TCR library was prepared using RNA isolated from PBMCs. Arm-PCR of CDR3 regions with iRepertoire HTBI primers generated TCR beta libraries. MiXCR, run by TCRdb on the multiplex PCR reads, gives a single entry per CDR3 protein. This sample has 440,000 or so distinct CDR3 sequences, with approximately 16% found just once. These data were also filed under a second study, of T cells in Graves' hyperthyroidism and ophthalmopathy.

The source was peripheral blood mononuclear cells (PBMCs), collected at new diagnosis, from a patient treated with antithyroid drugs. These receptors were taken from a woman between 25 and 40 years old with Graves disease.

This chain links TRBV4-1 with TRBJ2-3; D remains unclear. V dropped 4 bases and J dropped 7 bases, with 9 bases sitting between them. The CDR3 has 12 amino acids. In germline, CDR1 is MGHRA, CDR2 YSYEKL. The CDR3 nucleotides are TGCGCCAGCAGCCCGGGTAAGAATACGCAGTATTTT. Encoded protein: CASSPGKNTQYF.

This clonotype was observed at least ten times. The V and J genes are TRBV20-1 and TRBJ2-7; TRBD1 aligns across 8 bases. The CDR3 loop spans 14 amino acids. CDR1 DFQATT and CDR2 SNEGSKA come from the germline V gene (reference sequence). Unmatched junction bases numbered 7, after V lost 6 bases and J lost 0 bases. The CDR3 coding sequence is TGCAGTGCCAACTCCGGGACAGGCTCCTACGAGCAGTACTTC. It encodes CSANSGTGSYEQYF.

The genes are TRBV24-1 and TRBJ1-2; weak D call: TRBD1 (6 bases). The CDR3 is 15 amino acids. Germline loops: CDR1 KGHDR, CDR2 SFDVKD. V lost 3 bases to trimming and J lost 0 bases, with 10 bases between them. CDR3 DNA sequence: TGTGCCACCAGTGATGCGGACAGATCTAACTATGGCTACACCTTC. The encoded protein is CATSDADRSNYGYTF.

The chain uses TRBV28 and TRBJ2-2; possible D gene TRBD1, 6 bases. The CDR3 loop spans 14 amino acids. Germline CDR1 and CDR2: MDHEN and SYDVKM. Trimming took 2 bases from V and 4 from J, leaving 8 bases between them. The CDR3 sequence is CASSLLGGTGELFF. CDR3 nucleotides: TGTGCCAGCAGTTTACTAGGGGGCACCGGGGAGCTGTTTTTT.

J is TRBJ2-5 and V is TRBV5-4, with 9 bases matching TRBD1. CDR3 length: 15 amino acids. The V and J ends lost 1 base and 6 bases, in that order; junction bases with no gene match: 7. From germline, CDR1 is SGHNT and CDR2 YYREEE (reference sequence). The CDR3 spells CASSLIEQGAKTQYF. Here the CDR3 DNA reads TGTGCCAGCAGCTTGATTGAACAGGGGGCTAAGACCCAGTACTTC.

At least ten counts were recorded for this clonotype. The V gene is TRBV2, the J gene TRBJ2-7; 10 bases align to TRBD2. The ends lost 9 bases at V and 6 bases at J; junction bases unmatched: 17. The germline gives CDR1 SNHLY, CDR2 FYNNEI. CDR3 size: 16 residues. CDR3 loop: CARSGREPFFVCEQYF. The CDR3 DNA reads TGTGCCAGGAGCGGGAGGGAGCCCTTTTTCGTGTGCGAGCAGTACTTC.

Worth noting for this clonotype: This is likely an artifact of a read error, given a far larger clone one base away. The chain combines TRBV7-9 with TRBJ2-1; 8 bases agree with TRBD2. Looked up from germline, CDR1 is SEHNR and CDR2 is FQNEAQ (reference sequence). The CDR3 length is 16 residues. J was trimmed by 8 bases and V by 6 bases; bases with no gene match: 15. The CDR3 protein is CASSITLLLAADEQFF. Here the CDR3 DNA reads TGTGCCAGCAGTATCACCCTGCTACTAGCGGCTGATGAGCAGTTCTTC.

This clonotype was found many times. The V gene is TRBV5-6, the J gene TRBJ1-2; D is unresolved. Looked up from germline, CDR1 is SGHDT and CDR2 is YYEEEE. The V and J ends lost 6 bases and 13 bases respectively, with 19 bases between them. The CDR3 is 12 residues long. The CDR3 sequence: CASNPWGGFATF. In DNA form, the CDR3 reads TGTGCCAGCAACCCCTGGGGAGGGTTCGCCACCTTC. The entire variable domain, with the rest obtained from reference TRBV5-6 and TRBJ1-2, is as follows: DAGVTQSPTHLIKTRGQQVTLRCSPKSGHDTVSWYQQALGQGPQFIFQYYEEEERQRGNFPDRFSGHQFPNYSSELNVNALLLGDSALYLCASNPWGGFATFGSGTRLTVV.

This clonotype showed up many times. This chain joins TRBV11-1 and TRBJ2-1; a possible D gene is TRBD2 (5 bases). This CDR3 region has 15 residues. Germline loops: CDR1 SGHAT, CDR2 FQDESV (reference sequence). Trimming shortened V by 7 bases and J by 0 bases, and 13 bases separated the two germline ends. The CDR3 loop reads CASNTLGLSYNEQFF. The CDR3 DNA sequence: TGTGCCAGCAACACTCTAGGACTCTCCTACAATGAGCAGTTCTTC.

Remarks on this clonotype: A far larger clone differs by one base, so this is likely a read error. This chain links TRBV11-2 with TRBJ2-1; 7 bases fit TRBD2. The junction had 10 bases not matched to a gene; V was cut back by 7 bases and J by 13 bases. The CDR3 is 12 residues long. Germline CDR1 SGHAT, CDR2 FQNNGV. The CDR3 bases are TGTGCCAGCAAGCGGGAACTGGAGACCCAGTTCTTC. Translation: CASKRELETQFF.

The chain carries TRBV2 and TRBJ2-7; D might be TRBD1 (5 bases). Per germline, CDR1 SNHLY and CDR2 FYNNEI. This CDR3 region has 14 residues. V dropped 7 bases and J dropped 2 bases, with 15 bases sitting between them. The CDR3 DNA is TGTGCCAGCACCGACGGCCAGACAGCCTACGAGCAGTACTTC. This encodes CASTDGQTAYEQYF. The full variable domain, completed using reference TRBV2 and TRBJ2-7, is EPEVTQTPSHQVTQMGQEVILRCVPISNHLYFYWYRQILGQKVEFLVSFYNNEISEKSEIFDDQFSVERPDGSNFTLKIRSTKLEDSAMYFCASTDGQTAYEQYFGPGTRLTVT.

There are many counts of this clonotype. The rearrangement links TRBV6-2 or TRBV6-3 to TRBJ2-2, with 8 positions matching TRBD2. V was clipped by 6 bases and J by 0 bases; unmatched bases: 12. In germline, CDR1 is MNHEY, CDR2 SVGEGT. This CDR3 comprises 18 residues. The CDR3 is CASRPNGKAGANTGELFF. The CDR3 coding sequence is TGTGCCAGCAGACCCAATGGGAAAGCGGGAGCGAACACCGGGGAGCTGTTTTTT.

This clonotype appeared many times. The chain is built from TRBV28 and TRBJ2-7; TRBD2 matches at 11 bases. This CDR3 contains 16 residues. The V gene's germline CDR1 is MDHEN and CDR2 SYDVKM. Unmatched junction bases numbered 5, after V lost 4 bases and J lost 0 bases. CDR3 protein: CASSSSTSGTSYEQYF. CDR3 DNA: TGTGCCAGCAGTTCCTCGACTAGCGGGACCTCCTACGAGCAGTACTTC.

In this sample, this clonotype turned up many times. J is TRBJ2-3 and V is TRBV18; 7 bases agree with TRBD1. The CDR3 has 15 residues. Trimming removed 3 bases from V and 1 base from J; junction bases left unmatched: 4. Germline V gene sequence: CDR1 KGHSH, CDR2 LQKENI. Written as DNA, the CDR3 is TGTGCCAGCTCACCCGACAGGGTTCGCACAGATACGCAGTATTTT. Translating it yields CASSPDRVRTDTQYF.

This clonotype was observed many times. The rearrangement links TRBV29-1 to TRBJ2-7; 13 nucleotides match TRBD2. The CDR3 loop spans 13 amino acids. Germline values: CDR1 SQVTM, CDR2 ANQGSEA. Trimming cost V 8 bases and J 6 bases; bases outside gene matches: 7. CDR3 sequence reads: CSIGTSGVGEQYF. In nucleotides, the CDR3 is TGCAGCATCGGGACTAGCGGGGTGGGCGAGCAGTACTTC.

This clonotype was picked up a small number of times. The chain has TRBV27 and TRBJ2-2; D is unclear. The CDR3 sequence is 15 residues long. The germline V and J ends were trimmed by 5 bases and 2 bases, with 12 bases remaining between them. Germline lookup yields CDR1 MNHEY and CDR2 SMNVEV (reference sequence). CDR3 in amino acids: CASSIKRSNTGELFF. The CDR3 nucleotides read TGTGCCAGCAGTATTAAAAGATCCAACACCGGGGAGCTGTTTTTT.

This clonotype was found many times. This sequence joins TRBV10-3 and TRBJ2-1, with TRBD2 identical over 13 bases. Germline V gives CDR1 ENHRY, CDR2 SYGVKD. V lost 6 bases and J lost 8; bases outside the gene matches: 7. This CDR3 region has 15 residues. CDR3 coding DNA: TGTGCCATCAGCGCGACTAGCGGGAGGCGCTATGAGCAGTTCTTC. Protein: CAISATSGRRYEQFF.

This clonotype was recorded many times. The CDR3 coding sequence is TGTGCCAGCAGCTTGGGTGGGAGCACTGAAGCTTTCTTT. This encodes CASSLGGSTEAFF. The V and J genes are TRBV5-4 and TRBJ1-1; D remains ambiguous. The CDR3 length is 13 residues. V was cut by 0 bases and J by 4 bases, with 7 bases left in between. The germline CDR1 and CDR2 sequences are SGHNT and YYREEE (reference sequence).

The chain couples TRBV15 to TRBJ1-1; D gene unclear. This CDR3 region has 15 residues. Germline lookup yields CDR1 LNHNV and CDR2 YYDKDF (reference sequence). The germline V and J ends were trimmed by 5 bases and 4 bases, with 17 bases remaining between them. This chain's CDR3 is CATSAEPGRATEAFF. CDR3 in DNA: TGTGCCACCAGCGCCGAGCCGGGCAGAGCCACTGAAGCTTTCTTT.

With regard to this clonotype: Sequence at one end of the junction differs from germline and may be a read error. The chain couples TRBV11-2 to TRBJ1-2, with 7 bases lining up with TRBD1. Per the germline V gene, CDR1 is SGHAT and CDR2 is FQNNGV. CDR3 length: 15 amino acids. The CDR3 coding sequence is TGTGCCAGCAGCTTTCTTGAGGGGGCCCTCTATGACTACACCTTC. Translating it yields CASSFLEGALYDYTF.

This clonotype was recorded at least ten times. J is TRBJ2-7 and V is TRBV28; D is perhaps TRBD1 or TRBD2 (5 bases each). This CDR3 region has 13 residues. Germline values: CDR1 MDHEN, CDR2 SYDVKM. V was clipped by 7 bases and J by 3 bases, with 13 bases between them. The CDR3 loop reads CASIRGRDYEQYF. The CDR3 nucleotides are TGTGCCAGCATAAGGGGACGGGACTACGAGCAGTACTTC.

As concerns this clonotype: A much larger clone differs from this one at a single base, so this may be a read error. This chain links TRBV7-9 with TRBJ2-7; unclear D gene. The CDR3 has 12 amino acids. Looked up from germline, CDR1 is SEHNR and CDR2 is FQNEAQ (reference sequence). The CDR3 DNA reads TGTGCCAGCAGCCTCGTGACGGGCGAGCGGTACTTC. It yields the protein CASSLVTGERYF.

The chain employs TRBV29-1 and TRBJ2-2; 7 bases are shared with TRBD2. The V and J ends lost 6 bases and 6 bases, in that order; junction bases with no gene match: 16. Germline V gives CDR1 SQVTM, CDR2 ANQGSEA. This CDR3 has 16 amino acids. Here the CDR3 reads CSVTTSPSLLAGELFF. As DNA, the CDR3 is TGCAGCGTGACGACTAGCCCTAGCTTGTTGGCCGGGGAGCTGTTTTTT.

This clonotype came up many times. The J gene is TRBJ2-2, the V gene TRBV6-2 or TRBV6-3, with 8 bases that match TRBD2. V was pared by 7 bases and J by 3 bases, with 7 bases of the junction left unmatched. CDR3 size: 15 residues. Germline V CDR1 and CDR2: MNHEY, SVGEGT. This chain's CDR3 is CASTRGGTYTGELFF. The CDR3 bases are TGTGCCAGCACCCGCGGGGGGACCTACACCGGGGAGCTGTTTTTT.

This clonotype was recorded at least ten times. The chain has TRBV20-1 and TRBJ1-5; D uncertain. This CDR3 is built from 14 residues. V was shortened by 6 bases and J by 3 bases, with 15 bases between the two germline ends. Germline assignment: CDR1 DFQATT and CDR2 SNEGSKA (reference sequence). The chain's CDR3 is CSARRGEVNQPQHF. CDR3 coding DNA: TGCAGTGCCCGAAGAGGAGAAGTCAATCAGCCCCAGCATTTT.

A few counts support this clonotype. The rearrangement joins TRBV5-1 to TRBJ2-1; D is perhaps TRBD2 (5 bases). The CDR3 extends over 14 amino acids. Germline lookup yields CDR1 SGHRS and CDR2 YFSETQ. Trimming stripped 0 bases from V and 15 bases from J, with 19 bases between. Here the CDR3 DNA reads TGCGCCAGCAGCTTGGCCTCCCGCACCGGGGTTGTGTTCTTC. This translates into CASSLASRTGVVFF.

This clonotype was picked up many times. In DNA form, the CDR3 reads TGCGCCAGCAGCGTCAGGGACTCGGACTACGAGCAGTACTTC. Protein: CASSVRDSDYEQYF. This chain connects TRBV5-1 to TRBJ2-7; TRBD2 might be the D (6 bases). Per the germline V gene, CDR1 is SGHRS and CDR2 is YFSETQ. The CDR3 totals 14 residues. V lost 4 bases and J 3 bases, leaving 14 bases between the germline ends.

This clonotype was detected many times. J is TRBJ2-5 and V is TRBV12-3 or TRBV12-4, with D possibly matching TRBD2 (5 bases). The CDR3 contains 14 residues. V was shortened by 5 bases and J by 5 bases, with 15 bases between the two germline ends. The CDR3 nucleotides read TGTGCCAGCAGTGATGGGGTTCGCGGGGAGACCCAGTACTTC. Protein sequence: CASSDGVRGETQYF.

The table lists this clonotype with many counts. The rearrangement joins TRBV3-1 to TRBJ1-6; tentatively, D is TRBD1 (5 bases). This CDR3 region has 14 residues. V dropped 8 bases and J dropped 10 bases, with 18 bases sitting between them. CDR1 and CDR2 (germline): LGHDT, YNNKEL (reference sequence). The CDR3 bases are TGTGCCAGCTCACCCGGGACCGGTCCATCACCCCTCCACTTT. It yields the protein CASSPGTGPSPLHF. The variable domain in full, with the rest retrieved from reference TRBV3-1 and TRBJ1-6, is DTAVSQTPKYLVTQMGNDKSIKCEQNLGHDTMYWYKQDSKKFLKIMFSYNNKELIINETVPNRFSPKSPDKAHLNLHINSLELGDSAVYFCASSPGTGPSPLHFGNGTRLTVT.

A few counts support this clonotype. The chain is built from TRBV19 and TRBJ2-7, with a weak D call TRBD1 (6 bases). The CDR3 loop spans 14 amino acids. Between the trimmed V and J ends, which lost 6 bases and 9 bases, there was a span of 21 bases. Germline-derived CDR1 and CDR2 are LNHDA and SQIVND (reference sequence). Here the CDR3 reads CASSPRQAPEGQYF. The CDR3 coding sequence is TGTGCCAGTAGCCCTCGACAGGCACCAGAGGGGCAGTACTTC.

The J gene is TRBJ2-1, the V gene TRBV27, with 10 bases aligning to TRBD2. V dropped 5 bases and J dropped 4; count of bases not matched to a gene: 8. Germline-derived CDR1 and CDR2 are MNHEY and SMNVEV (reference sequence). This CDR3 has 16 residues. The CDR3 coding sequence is TGTGCCAGCAGTCCACCGGCTAGCGGGAGATACAATGAGCAGTTCTTC. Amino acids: CASSPPASGRYNEQFF.

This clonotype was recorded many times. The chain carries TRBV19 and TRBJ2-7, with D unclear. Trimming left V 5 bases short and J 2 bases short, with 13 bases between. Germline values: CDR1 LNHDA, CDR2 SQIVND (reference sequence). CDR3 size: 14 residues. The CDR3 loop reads CASSFTTGTYEQYF. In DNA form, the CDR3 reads TGTGCCAGTAGTTTCACGACTGGGACCTACGAGCAGTACTTC.